What follows are 30 T cell receptor beta chains derived from one specimen sequenced in a study of T cells in Graves' hyperthyroidism and ophthalmopathy. RNA transcripts gave rise to amplified TCR beta CDR3 regions. An initial round of RT-PCR targeting the TCR CDR3 relied on the HTBI primer set. TCRdb redid the calling of the multiplex PCR reads with MiXCR, one entry per CDR3 protein. The sample holds fewer than 400,000 distinct CDR3 sequences, about 25% seen once. The specimen was blood. These receptors were taken from a man aged 50-60 years with Graves' hyperthyroidism.

This clonotype was seen more than once but under ten times. The chain is built from TRBV7-3 and TRBJ2-3, with 7 bases identical to TRBD1. The junction had 6 bases not matched to a gene; V was cut back by 5 bases and J by 1 base. This CDR3 comprises 15 residues. CDR1 SGHTA and CDR2 FQGTGA come from the germline V gene. The CDR3 coding sequence is TGTGCCAGCAGCCGGAAGGGGGCTGGCACAGATACGCAGTATTTT. It codes for CASSRKGAGTDTQYF.

This clonotype was detected a few times. The chain employs TRBV7-9 and TRBJ1-2; 7 bases line up with TRBD1. There are 15 residues in the CDR3. Looked up from germline, CDR1 is SEHNR and CDR2 is FQNEAQ (reference sequence). Unmatched junction bases numbered 14, after V lost 2 bases and J lost 11 bases. In DNA, the CDR3 is TGTGCCAGCAGCTTATTCGTAGGGGGCGAGCCCCATTACACCTTC. It codes for CASSLFVGGEPHYTF.

The chain is built from TRBV7-2 and TRBJ2-7, with 14 bases that match TRBD2. The CDR3 has 19 residues. Looked up from germline, CDR1 is SGHTA and CDR2 is FQGNSA. J was trimmed by 3 bases and V by 6 bases; bases with no gene match: 16. The CDR3 spells CASSFLNPGLAGVGYEQYF. CDR3 nucleotide sequence: TGTGCCAGCAGTTTTCTCAACCCGGGACTAGCGGGAGTGGGCTACGAGCAGTACTTC.

This clonotype was seen more than once but under ten times. The chain couples TRBV7-3 to TRBJ2-3; no clear D. Germline assignment: CDR1 SGHTA and CDR2 FQGTGA. The V gene lost 3 bases and the J gene lost 2 bases, with 9 bases spanning the gap. The CDR3 sequence is 14 residues long. For the CDR3, the DNA is TGTGCCAGCAGCTTGAACCGGGCCACAGATACGCAGTATTTT. Translated: CASSLNRATDTQYF.

The chain combines TRBV3-1 with TRBJ1-2, with unresolved D. This CDR3 contains 15 residues. Trimming cost V 0 bases and J 4 bases, with 12 bases left between them. CDR1 is LGHDT, CDR2 YNNKEL, per germline (reference sequence). The CDR3 region is CASSQDLWGFYGYTF. The CDR3 DNA is TGTGCCAGCAGCCAAGATCTTTGGGGATTCTATGGCTACACCTTC.

The sample holds a few counts of this clonotype. V is TRBV7-9 and J is TRBJ2-5; 10 bases line up with TRBD1. This CDR3 spans 15 amino acids. With V trimmed by 1 base and J by 3 bases, 2 bases remained unmatched. Germline CDR1 reads SEHNR; CDR2 reads FQNEAQ (reference sequence). The DNA of the CDR3 is TGTGCCAGCAGCTTAGGTGGGACAGGGGAAGAGACCCAGTACTTC. It translates to CASSLGGTGEETQYF.

A few counts support this clonotype. The gene calls are TRBV6-1 and TRBJ1-1; D gene ambiguous. V was shortened by 2 bases and J by 1 base, with 5 bases between the two germline ends. The CDR3 spans 13 residues. Looked up from germline, CDR1 is MNHNS and CDR2 is SASEGT. CDR3 coding DNA: TGTGCCAGCAGTGAATCGGCGAACACTGAAGCTTTCTTT. It yields the protein CASSESANTEAFF.

This rearrangement joins TRBV5-6 to TRBJ1-2; D unclear. The germline V and J ends were trimmed by 3 bases and 4 bases, with 13 bases remaining between them. This CDR3 region has 14 residues. Germline CDR1 SGHDT, CDR2 YYEEEE. CDR3 amino acids: CASSSWTRSYGYTF. CDR3 nucleotide sequence: TGTGCCAGCAGCTCCTGGACCAGGAGCTATGGCTACACCTTC.

This clonotype has only a few counts. The V gene is TRBV6-1, the J gene TRBJ2-7; D may be TRBD2 (5 bases). The germline CDR1 and CDR2 sequences are MNHNS and SASEGT. V lost 6 bases to trimming and J lost 1 base, with 13 bases between them. The CDR3 extends over 14 amino acids. The CDR3 DNA sequence: TGTGCCAGCAGCCAAAGGACTTCTTCCTACGAGCAGTACTTC. This codes for CASSQRTSSYEQYF.

The J gene is TRBJ1-5, the V gene TRBV3-1; a possible D gene is TRBD1 (6 bases). The CDR3 is made up of 15 amino acids. Germline CDR1 and CDR2: LGHDT and YNNKEL (reference sequence). V was shortened by 1 base and J by 6 bases, with 13 bases between the two germline ends. CDR3 loop: CASSQAPGGSQPQHF. DNA of the CDR3: TGTGCCAGCAGCCAAGCCCCCGGGGGCAGTCAGCCCCAGCATTTT.

The genes are TRBV6-1 and TRBJ2-7; the match to TRBD1 covers 7 bases. The CDR3 contains 13 residues. With 8 bases clipped from V and 5 bases from J, the junction kept 9 bases outside the gene matches. From germline, CDR1 is MNHNS and CDR2 SASEGT. CDR3 region: CASGRGGTHEQYF. CDR3 sequence (DNA): TGTGCCAGCGGCAGAGGGGGCACCCACGAGCAGTACTTC.

In this sample, this clonotype turned up many times. V gene TRBV28 combines with J gene TRBJ2-7; D is undetermined. Germline V gene sequence: CDR1 MDHEN, CDR2 SYDVKM. Deletions cut 10 bases from V and 5 bases from J, with 12 bases between. This CDR3 has 11 residues. Here the CDR3 DNA reads TGTGCCACCCTGTTTAGGGACGAGCAGTACTTC. Protein product: CATLFRDEQYF.

The chain uses TRBV7-9 and TRBJ1-1, with a tentative D call TRBD1 (6 bases). Trimming took off 6 bases at V and 1 base at J, with 15 bases between the two ends. Looked up from germline, CDR1 is SEHNR and CDR2 is FQNEAQ (reference sequence). The length of the CDR3 is 15 residues. The CDR3 sequence is CASRKSPGQNTEAFF. CDR3 sequence (DNA): TGTGCCAGCAGAAAGAGCCCGGGACAGAACACTGAAGCTTTCTTT.

This chain links TRBV5-1 with TRBJ2-1, with 9 bases fitting TRBD2. Germline trimming cut 4 bases from V and 8 bases from J; bases unmatched to any gene: 13. Germline V gene lookup returns CDR1 SGHRS and CDR2 YFSETQ. The CDR3 is 16 amino acids. The CDR3: CASSRGLAGGAHEQFF. The CDR3 nucleotides read TGCGCCAGCAGCAGGGGGCTGGCGGGAGGGGCGCATGAGCAGTTCTTC.

This clonotype was recorded at least ten times. The chain has TRBV7-2 and TRBJ2-7, with D unclear. This CDR3 region has 14 residues. The V gene lost 1 base and the J gene lost 7 bases, with 14 bases spanning the gap. Per the germline V gene, CDR1 is SGHTA and CDR2 is FQGNSA. The CDR3 sequence: CASSLVGEAVEQYF. The CDR3 nucleotides read TGTGCCAGCAGCTTAGTTGGAGAAGCAGTTGAGCAGTACTTC.

J is TRBJ1-1 and V is TRBV10-3; D not certain. Trimming removed 6 bases at V and 0 bases at J, with 8 bases between. This CDR3 region has 13 residues. Germline V gene data show CDR1 as ENHRY and CDR2 as SYGVKD. In DNA form, the CDR3 reads TGTGCCATCAGGGCCCCGATGAACACTGAAGCTTTCTTT. The encoded protein is CAIRAPMNTEAFF.

This clonotype has ten or more counts. The rearrangement joins TRBV7-3 to TRBJ2-5, with 13 bases identical to TRBD2. This CDR3 region has 14 residues. Germline V lookup: CDR1 SGHTA, CDR2 FQGTGA. J gave up 4 bases and V 6 bases, and 2 bases lay outside the gene matches. DNA of the CDR3: TGTGCCAGCAGTACTAGCGGGAGGGGAGAGACCCAGTACTTC. It translates to CASSTSGRGETQYF.

The chain joins TRBV20-1 to TRBJ2-3; D tentatively fits TRBD1 or TRBD2 (5 bases each). The V gene's germline CDR1 is DFQATT and CDR2 SNEGSKA (reference sequence). Trimming stripped 3 bases from V and 3 bases from J, with 13 bases between. The CDR3 runs 14 residues. CDR3 bases: TGCAGTGCTAGTTCGGCAGGGAGAACAGATACGCAGTATTTT. Its protein product is CSASSAGRTDTQYF.

The chain carries TRBV30 and TRBJ2-3, with D possibly matching TRBD2 (5 bases). The germline CDR1 and CDR2 sequences are GTSNPN and SVGIG (reference sequence). The length of the CDR3 is 15 residues. Trimming took 0 bases from V and 2 from J, leaving 12 bases between them. CDR3 coding DNA: TGTGCCTGGAGTGTACTAGACGGGATCACAGATACGCAGTATTTT. Protein: CAWSVLDGITDTQYF.

This clonotype was detected only a few times. The rearrangement links TRBV18 to TRBJ2-7, with D possibly TRBD1 on 6 matching bases. V gave up 3 bases and J gave up 6 bases, with 15 bases separating them. The germline V gene has CDR1 KGHSH and CDR2 LQKENI. The CDR3 length is 14 residues. The CDR3, as DNA: TGTGCCAGCTCACCGGGGGCGGACCCCGGCGAGCAGTACTTC. This sequence encodes CASSPGADPGEQYF.

This clonotype was observed a handful of times. The chain joins TRBV6-6 to TRBJ1-1; D might be TRBD1 (5 bases). This CDR3 has 15 amino acids. Germline loops: CDR1 MNHNY, CDR2 SVGAGI (reference sequence). The ends were cut back, 0 bases at V and 5 bases at J, with 13 bases in the middle. The CDR3 loop is CASSYSPTAGTEAFF. In DNA form, the CDR3 reads TGTGCCAGCAGTTACTCTCCGACAGCGGGGACTGAAGCTTTCTTT.

The CDR3 nucleotides read TGTGCCAGCAGCGTAGCTGAGACCGGGGAGCTGTTTTTT. This sequence encodes CASSVAETGELFF. The genes are TRBV9 and TRBJ2-2; no clear D. Germline CDR1 and CDR2: SGDLS and YYNGEE. Trimming removed 0 bases at V and 5 bases at J, with 5 bases between. There are 13 residues in the CDR3.

The chain uses TRBV12-5 and TRBJ2-1; 16 nucleotides align to TRBD2. V was clipped by 4 bases and J by 4 bases; unmatched bases: 7. The CDR3 contains 18 residues. Germline V gene sequence: CDR1 LGHNT, CDR2 FRNRAP. In DNA form, the CDR3 reads TGTGCTAGTGGTTGGGGGACTAGCGGGGGGGGAAGTTACAATGAGCAGTTCTTC. Translating it yields CASGWGTSGGGSYNEQFF.

This clonotype was seen at least ten times. The chain has TRBV2 and TRBJ2-2; TRBD2 might be the D (5 bases). Between the trimmed V and J ends, which lost 4 bases and 1 base, there was a span of 7 bases. From germline, CDR1 is SNHLY and CDR2 FYNNEI. This CDR3 has 14 residues. This chain's CDR3 is CASSVTRNTGELFF. In DNA, the CDR3 is TGTGCCAGCAGTGTAACTAGGAACACCGGGGAGCTGTTTTTT.

The table lists this clonotype with a few counts. The chain links TRBV28 to TRBJ2-7; either TRBD1 or TRBD2 may fit D (5 bases each). Per germline, CDR1 MDHEN and CDR2 SYDVKM. Trimming cost V 6 bases and J 5 bases, with 17 bases left between them. The CDR3 covers 14 residues. CDR3 sequence (DNA): TGTGCCAGCAGGAACACGGGGCGCGCCGACGAGCAGTACTTC. Translation gives CASRNTGRADEQYF. Drawing the rest from reference TRBV28 and TRBJ2-7, the complete variable domain is DVKVTQSSRYLVKRTGEKVFLECVQDMDHENMFWYRQDPGLGLRLIYFSYDVKMKEKGDIPEGYSVSREKKERFSLILESASTNQTSMYLCASRNTGRADEQYFGPGTRLTVT.

This clonotype has at least ten counts. The junction does not match germline at one end; this may be a read error. The chain has TRBV2 and TRBJ2-1; 8 nucleotides line up with TRBD2. CDR1 and CDR2 (germline): SNHLY, FYNNEI. The CDR3 length is 17 residues. The CDR3 bases are TGTGCCAGCAGTAAAGCTAGCGGGTTTAGCTCCTACAATGAGCAGTTCTTC. Its translation: CASSKASGFSSYNEQFF.

This clonotype was recorded at least ten times. The gene calls are TRBV11-2 and TRBJ1-2, with D possibly TRBD1 on 5 matching bases. V lost 1 base and J lost 8, with 14 bases in between. The CDR3 is made up of 14 amino acids. Germline assignment: CDR1 SGHAT and CDR2 FQNNGV. CDR3 sequence reads: CASSLAQQVYGYTF. CDR3 DNA sequence: TGTGCCAGCAGCTTAGCCCAACAGGTCTACGGCTACACCTTC.

J is TRBJ2-1 and V is TRBV20-1; D uncertain. The CDR3 runs to 16 residues. V was trimmed by 0 bases and J by 2 bases, leaving 14 bases between them. Germline V gene sequence: CDR1 DFQATT, CDR2 SNEGSKA (reference sequence). CDR3 bases: TGCAGTGCTAGAGATCCACGCGCTTCCCCCTACAATGAGCAGTTCTTC. Translated: CSARDPRASPYNEQFF.

Here the CDR3 reads CASSIQSGSLETQYF. In DNA, the CDR3 is TGTGCCAGTAGTATCCAAAGCGGGAGTCTGGAGACCCAGTACTTC. The chain is built from TRBV19 and TRBJ2-5, with 8 bases aligning to TRBD2. Germline V gives CDR1 LNHDA, CDR2 SQIVND (reference sequence). The CDR3 is made up of 15 amino acids. With V trimmed by 3 bases and J by 5 bases, 8 bases remained unmatched.

In this sample, this clonotype turned up many times. The chain combines TRBV12-3 or TRBV12-4 with TRBJ2-1; 8 nucleotides align to TRBD2. Trimming took 5 bases from V and 8 from J; bases not matched to a gene: 11. The CDR3 sequence is 15 residues long. The CDR3 DNA reads TGTGCCAGCAGTAAAATTAGCGGGGCATTCTATGAGCAGTTCTTC. This translates into CASSKISGAFYEQFF.